Below, 20 T cell receptor beta chains from the same sample are listed, as sequenced in a study of regulatory T cells in long-lasting Graves disease. Time point here: persistent/refractory GD, antithyroid drugs over 5 years with positive TRAb. Construction of the TCR library relied on RNA isolated from PBMCs. CDR3-region Arm-PCR and iRepertoire HTBI primers produced the TCR beta libraries. TCRdb re-analysed the multiplex PCR reads in MiXCR, keeping a single row per CDR3 protein. The profile shows approximately 290,000 distinct CDR3 sequences, 20% to 25% of them singletons. Sequenced material: peripheral blood mononuclear cells (PBMCs), taken when the disease was refractory, from a patient treated with antithyroid drugs. The receptors derive from a female donor with Graves disease.

This clonotype was recorded many times. This sequence joins TRBV2 and TRBJ2-7, with D uncertain. V was shortened by 6 bases and J by 5 bases, with 14 bases between the two germline ends. Per the germline V gene, CDR1 is SNHLY and CDR2 is FYNNEI. The CDR3 has 13 amino acids. CDR3 DNA sequence: TGTGCCAGCAGGAGAGTAGGTGGGCACGAGCAGTACTTC. This sequence encodes CASRRVGGHEQYF.

This clonotype was seen a few times. V usage is TRBV6-1 and J usage is TRBJ2-7; 10 nucleotides agree with TRBD2. CDR3 length: 15 amino acids. The junction had 12 bases not matched to a gene; V was cut back by 6 bases and J by 7 bases. Germline V gives CDR1 MNHNS, CDR2 SASEGT. The CDR3 spells CASSQHLAGVGEQYF. CDR3 coding DNA: TGTGCCAGCAGCCAGCATCTAGCGGGAGTGGGTGAGCAGTACTTC.

Points on this clonotype: This sequence may be a read error, since a much larger clone differs from it by one base. This chain uses TRBV29-1 with TRBJ1-2, with D hard to call. V was shortened by 1 base and J by 2 bases, with 14 bases between the two germline ends. The CDR3 contains 15 residues. The germline V gene has CDR1 SQVTM and CDR2 ANQGSEA. CDR3: CSVEAGFGGNYGYTF. The CDR3 DNA follows: TGCAGCGTTGAAGCCGGCTTTGGCGGGAACTATGGCTACACCTTC.

The chain recombines TRBV6-1 with TRBJ1-2; 9 positions agree with TRBD1. The V gene end was trimmed by 4 bases and the J gene end by 8 bases; junction bases not matched to a gene: 14. Germline V gene data show CDR1 as MNHNS and CDR2 as SASEGT. The CDR3 runs 16 residues. CDR3 loop: CASSGGQGISVDGYTF. The CDR3 nucleotides read TGTGCCAGCAGTGGGGGACAGGGTATTTCGGTGGACGGCTACACCTTC.

V usage is TRBV6-2 or TRBV6-3 and J usage is TRBJ2-7; D is undetermined. The CDR3 length is 12 residues. Looked up from germline, CDR1 is MNHEY and CDR2 is SVGEGT. V was cut by 2 bases and J by 2 bases, with 4 bases left in between. The CDR3 spells CASSYDPYEQYF. In DNA, the CDR3 is TGTGCCAGCAGTTACGACCCCTACGAGCAGTACTTC.

This clonotype was observed a few times. V gene TRBV7-9 combines with J gene TRBJ2-5; 7 bases agree with TRBD1. This CDR3 is 17 amino acids long. V shed 3 bases, J shed 2 bases, and the junction held 12 bases outside the gene matches. Germline CDR1 is SEHNR and CDR2 is FQNEAQ (reference sequence). The CDR3 nucleotides are TGTGCCAGCAGCTTTACCTCGGAGTCGGGACAGCAAGAGACCCAGTACTTC. Translation gives CASSFTSESGQQETQYF.

This clonotype was seen repeatedly, ten times or more. The genes are TRBV7-8 and TRBJ1-1; no clear D gene. This CDR3 is 13 amino acids long. Trimming removed 0 bases from V and 3 bases from J, with 5 bases in between. Germline CDR1 and CDR2: SGHVS and FQNEAQ. This chain's CDR3 is CASSLALDTEAFF. The DNA of the CDR3 is TGTGCCAGCAGCTTAGCCCTTGACACTGAAGCTTTCTTT.

DNA for the CDR3: TGCGCCAGCAGCTTGGGGTGGACAGGGCCACAAGAGACCCAGTACTTC. It encodes CASSLGWTGPQETQYF. The chain couples TRBV5-1 to TRBJ2-5, with TRBD1 matching 8 bases. The CDR3 has 16 residues. V shed 0 bases, J shed 2 bases, and the junction held 6 bases outside the gene matches. Germline CDR1 SGHRS, CDR2 YFSETQ.

This clonotype was observed many times. The V gene is TRBV9, the J gene TRBJ1-2; 7 bases agree with TRBD1. J was trimmed by 4 bases and V by 3 bases; bases with no gene match: 3. This CDR3 is built from 13 residues. The germline V gene encodes CDR1 SGDLS and CDR2 YYNGEE. The CDR3 bases are TGTGCCAGCAGCGGACGGACAGGCTATGGCTACACCTTC. This encodes CASSGRTGYGYTF. Drawing the rest from reference TRBV9 and TRBJ1-2, the complete variable domain is DSGVTQTPKHLITATGQRVTLRCSPRSGDLSVYWYQQSLDQGLQFLIQYYNGEERAKGNILERFSAQQFPDLHSELNLSSLELGDSALYFCASSGRTGYGYTFGSGTRLTVV.

The chain recombines TRBV4-2 with TRBJ2-2; a weak D match, TRBD1 (6 bases). The V gene's germline CDR1 is LGHNA and CDR2 YNFKEQ. V lost 4 bases to trimming and J lost 0 bases, with 12 bases between them. The CDR3 is 16 amino acids. The CDR3 protein is CASSRDGQSNTGELFF. The CDR3 region has the DNA TGTGCCAGCAGCCGGGATGGACAGTCGAACACCGGGGAGCTGTTTTTT.

In this sample, this clonotype turned up many times. The genes are TRBV19 and TRBJ1-1; D perhaps matches TRBD1 (5 bases). Trimming took 6 bases from V and 11 from J, leaving 22 bases between them. The CDR3 length is 14 residues. Germline lookup yields CDR1 LNHDA and CDR2 SQIVND (reference sequence). CDR3 sequence reads: CASSNPGGDEEAFF. The DNA for the CDR3 is TGTGCCAGTAGCAATCCGGGTGGGGACGAGGAGGCTTTCTTT.

In nucleotides, the CDR3 is TGTGCCAGCAGCTCCCACGTGGGACCTTTAAGCTCCTACGAGCAGTACTTC. Translation: CASSSHVGPLSSYEQYF. The V and J genes are TRBV5-6 and TRBJ2-7; TRBD1 or TRBD2 may be the D gene (5 bases each). The CDR3 has 17 residues. Germline CDR1 SGHDT, CDR2 YYEEEE. Deletions cut 3 bases from V and 0 bases from J, with 19 bases between.

Ten or more counts support this clonotype. The chain links TRBV28 to TRBJ1-4; 11 bases map to TRBD1. The J segment lost 4 bases and the V segment lost 1 base, leaving 5 bases of the junction unmatched. CDR1 is MDHEN and CDR2 is SYDVKM in the germline V gene. CDR3 length: 17 residues. The CDR3 loop is CASSLYGTGGGNEKLFF. In DNA form, the CDR3 reads TGTGCCAGCAGTTTATACGGGACAGGGGGTGGTAATGAAAAACTGTTTTTT.

The chain employs TRBV7-2 and TRBJ2-7; 10 positions match TRBD2. There are 17 residues in the CDR3. In germline, CDR1 is SGHTA, CDR2 FQGNSA. J was trimmed by 4 bases and V by 6 bases; bases with no gene match: 15. CDR3 sequence (DNA): TGTGCCAGCAGTTTTACCACACTAGCGGGGACCCCTTACGAGCAGTACTTC. It specifies CASSFTTLAGTPYEQYF. The whole variable domain, filled in from reference TRBV7-2 and TRBJ2-7, reads GAGVSQSPSNKVTEKGKDVELRCDPISGHTALYWYRQSLGQGLEFLIYFQGNSAPDKSGLPSDRFSAERTGGSVSTLTIQRTQQEDSAVYLCASSFTTLAGTPYEQYFGPGTRLTVT.

The table lists this clonotype with many counts. The chain employs TRBV7-9 and TRBJ2-7; either TRBD1 or TRBD2 may fit D (5 bases each). The V gene's germline CDR1 is SEHNR and CDR2 FQNEAQ (reference sequence). V lost 5 bases, J lost 4 bases, and 21 bases lay in between. The CDR3 covers 16 residues. The CDR3 sequence is CASSRLGGQGGYEQYF. CDR3 coding DNA: TGTGCCAGCAGCCGCCTAGGAGGCCAGGGTGGGTACGAGCAGTACTTC. The variable domain in full, completed from reference TRBV7-9 and TRBJ2-7, reads DTGVSQNPRHKITKRGQNVTFRCDPISEHNRLYWYRQTLGQGPEFLTYFQNEAQLEKSRLLSDRFSAERPKGSFSTLEIQRTEQGDSAMYLCASSRLGGQGGYEQYFGPGTRLTVT.

The genes are TRBV20-1 and TRBJ2-2, with 12 nucleotides matching TRBD2. Germline CDR1 DFQATT, CDR2 SNEGSKA (reference sequence). The CDR3 runs to 14 residues. Trimming removed 3 bases from V and 6 bases from J; junction bases left unmatched: 2. The CDR3 DNA reads TGCAGTGCTAGTCGACTAGCGGGAGCCGGGGAGCTGTTTTTT. Translating it yields CSASRLAGAGELFF.

The CDR3 region is CATSREGVTPYEQYF. As DNA, the CDR3 is TGTGCCACCAGCAGAGAAGGTGTGACCCCCTACGAGCAGTACTTC. The genes are TRBV15 and TRBJ2-7, with no clear D. Germline CDR1 is LNHNV and CDR2 is YYDKDF (reference sequence). CDR3 length equals 15 residues. Trimming pared 0 bases from V and 2 bases from J, leaving 11 bases between.

This clonotype was seen many times. The CDR3 region has the DNA TGTGCCACCACCCCGGACAGCAGCAATCAGCCCCAGCATTTT. This codes for CATTPDSSNQPQHF. The genes are TRBV15 and TRBJ1-5, with D perhaps matching TRBD1 (6 bases). From germline, CDR1 is LNHNV and CDR2 YYDKDF (reference sequence). The ends were cut back, 7 bases at V and 1 base at J, with 11 bases in the middle. CDR3 length: 14 amino acids.

V usage is TRBV9 and J usage is TRBJ2-5, with TRBD2 as a possible D gene (6 bases). Per the germline V gene, CDR1 is SGDLS and CDR2 is YYNGEE. This CDR3 contains 17 residues. Trimming took 0 bases from V and 5 from J, leaving 20 bases between them. Here the CDR3 reads CASSVGSTSRSVETQYF. CDR3 nucleotides: TGTGCCAGCAGCGTAGGTTCAACTAGCAGGAGCGTGGAGACCCAGTACTTC.

The rearrangement joins TRBV7-2 to TRBJ2-7, with TRBD1 matching over 8 bases. The CDR3 runs to 14 residues. Germline V gene data show CDR1 as SGHTA and CDR2 as FQGNSA. With 1 base clipped from V and 4 bases from J, the junction kept 3 bases outside the gene matches. CDR3 sequence reads: CASSLGTGRYEQYF. As DNA, the CDR3 is TGTGCCAGCAGCTTAGGGACAGGGAGATACGAGCAGTACTTC.